This is a list of T cell receptor beta chains from one sample in a study of cytomegalovirus exposure and HLA in healthy donors. The table came from immunoSEQ multiplex PCR; TCRdb's copy has only in-frame clones and leaves some out. The sample gives fewer than 200,000 clones, around 88% of which show up once; 2% to 2.5% is in the top ten. Sample: PBMCs. These receptors all stem from a woman between 18 and 29 years old in good health and CMV-seronegative. The conserved cysteine and the conserved F or W are not part of the CDR3 here. The order of the fields is V gene, D gene, CDR3 protein. D genes are given only for firm matches.

TRBV4-2 TRBD2 ASSPRASGGLYNEQF
TRBV25-1 NA ASSEVTGEQY
TRBV7-2 NA ASSLDPYRADFYEQY
TRBV11-2 TRBD1 ASSEDRGYEQY
TRBV5-1 NA ASSFAGGRSSYEQY
TRBV19 NA ASARWQENTEAF
TRBV5-1 TRBD1 ASSLLSNRGLLDGYT
TRBV5-1 NA ASSLAQALRGAF
TRBV6-1 TRBD1 ANIQGTEAS
TRBV28 TRBD1 ASSLGQGNGYT
TRBV4-1 NA ASSQVRGTKDGYT
TRBV7-2 TRBD2 ASSLSGTRRETQY
TRBV5-1 TRBD1 ASSLSGQQTTNEKLF
TRBV30 NA AFGQSYGYT
TRBV7-9 NA ASSFDRDNTDTQY
TRBV11-1 TRBD1 ASSPAGQGLYEQY
TRBV6-5 NA ASSYSGQFGYT
TRBV5-1 TRBD2 ASSLQTSGGGDTQY
TRBV30 NA AWSVDSEGELF
TRBV29-1 TRBD1 SVGTGTGYHEQY
TRBV11-2 TRBD1 ASSLLNGTGSEAF
TRBV10-3 NA AISESSGPSYEQY
TRBV7-9 TRBD2 ASSWTSGSTDTQY
TRBV19 NA ALRGATEAF
TRBV5-8 NA ASSSRTANSPLH
TRBV29-1 NA SVYEGHGYT
TRBV18 TRBD1 ASSPGQTYNEKLF
TRBV4-1 NA ASSQVRGGGYGYT
TRBV28 NA ASSFGFGGQGEQY
TRBV6-6 NA ASSHGVVAF
TRBV6-5 NA ATLGNTEAF
TRBV21-1 NA ASIEGHCGDQPQH